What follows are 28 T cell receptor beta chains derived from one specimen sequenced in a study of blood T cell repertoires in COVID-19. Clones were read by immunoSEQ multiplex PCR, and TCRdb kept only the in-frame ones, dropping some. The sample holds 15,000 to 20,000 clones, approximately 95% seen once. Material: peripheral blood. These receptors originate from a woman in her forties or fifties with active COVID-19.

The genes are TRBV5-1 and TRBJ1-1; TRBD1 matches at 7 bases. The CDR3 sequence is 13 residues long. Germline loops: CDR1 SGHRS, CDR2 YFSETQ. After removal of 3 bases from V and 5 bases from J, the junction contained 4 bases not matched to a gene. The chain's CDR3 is CASSYTGETEAFF. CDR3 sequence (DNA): TGCGCCAGCAGCTATACAGGGGAGACTGAAGCTTTCTTT. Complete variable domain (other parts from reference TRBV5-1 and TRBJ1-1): KAGVTQTPRYLIKTRGQQVTLSCSPISGHRSVSWYQQTPGQGLQFLFEYFSETQRNKGNFPGRFSGRQFSNSRSEMNVSTLELGDSALYLCASSYTGETEAFFGQGTRLTVV.

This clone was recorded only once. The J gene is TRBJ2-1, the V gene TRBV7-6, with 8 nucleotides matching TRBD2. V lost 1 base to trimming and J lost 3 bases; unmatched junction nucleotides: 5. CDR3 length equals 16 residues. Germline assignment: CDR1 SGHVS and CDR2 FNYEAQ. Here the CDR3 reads CASSLGAGVVYNEQFF. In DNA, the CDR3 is TGTGCCAGCAGCTTAGGAGCGGGAGTGGTCTACAATGAGCAGTTCTTC.

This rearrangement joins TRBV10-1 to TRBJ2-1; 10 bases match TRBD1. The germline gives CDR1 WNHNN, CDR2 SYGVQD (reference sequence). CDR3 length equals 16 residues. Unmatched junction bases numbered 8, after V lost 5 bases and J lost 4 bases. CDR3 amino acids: CASSPGQGGLYNEQFF. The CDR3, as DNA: TGCGCCAGCAGTCCAGGACAGGGGGGACTATACAATGAGCAGTTCTTC.

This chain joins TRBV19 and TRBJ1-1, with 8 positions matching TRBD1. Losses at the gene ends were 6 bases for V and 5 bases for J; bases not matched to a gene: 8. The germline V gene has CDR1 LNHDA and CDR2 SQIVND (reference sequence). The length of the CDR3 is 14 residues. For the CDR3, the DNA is TGTGCCAGTAGAGATACAGGGGGTTTGACTGAAGCTTTCTTT. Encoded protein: CASRDTGGLTEAFF.

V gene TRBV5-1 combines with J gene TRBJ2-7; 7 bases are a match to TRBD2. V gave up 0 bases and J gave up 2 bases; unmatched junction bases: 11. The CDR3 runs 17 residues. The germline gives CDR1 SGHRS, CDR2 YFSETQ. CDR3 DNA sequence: TGCGCCAGCAGCTTGGTCGGTGGGGGGGAACCCCCCTACGAGCAGTACTTC. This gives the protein CASSLVGGGEPPYEQYF.

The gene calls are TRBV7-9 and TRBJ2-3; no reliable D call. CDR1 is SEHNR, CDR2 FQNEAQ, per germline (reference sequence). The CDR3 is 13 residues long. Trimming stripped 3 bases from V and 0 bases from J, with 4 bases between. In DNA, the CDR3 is TGTGCCAGCAGCTTCCTCAGCACAGATACGCAGTATTTT. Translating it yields CASSFLSTDTQYF. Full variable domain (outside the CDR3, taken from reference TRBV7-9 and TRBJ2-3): DTGVSQNPRHKITKRGQNVTFRCDPISEHNRLYWYRQTLGQGPEFLTYFQNEAQLEKSRLLSDRFSAERPKGSFSTLEIQRTEQGDSAMYLCASSFLSTDTQYFGPGTRLTVL.

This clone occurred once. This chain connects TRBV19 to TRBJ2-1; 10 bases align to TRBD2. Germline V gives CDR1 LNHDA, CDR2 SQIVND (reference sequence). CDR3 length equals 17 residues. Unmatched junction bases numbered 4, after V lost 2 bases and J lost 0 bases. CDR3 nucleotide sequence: TGTGCCAGTAGTATATCTAGCGGGAGATACTCCTACAATGAGCAGTTCTTC. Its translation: CASSISSGRYSYNEQFF.

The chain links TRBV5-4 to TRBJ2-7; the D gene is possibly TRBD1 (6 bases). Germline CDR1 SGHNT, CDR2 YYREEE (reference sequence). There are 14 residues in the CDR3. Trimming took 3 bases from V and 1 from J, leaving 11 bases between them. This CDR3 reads CASSSETGSYEQYF. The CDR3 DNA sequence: TGTGCCAGCAGCTCAGAGACAGGATCCTACGAGCAGTACTTC.

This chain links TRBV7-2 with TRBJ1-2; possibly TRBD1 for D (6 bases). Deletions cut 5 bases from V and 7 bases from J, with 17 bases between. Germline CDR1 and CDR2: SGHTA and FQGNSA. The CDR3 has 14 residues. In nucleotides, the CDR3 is TGTGCCAGCAGCCTAAAAGGGGGTATTGGTGGCTACACCTTC. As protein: CASSLKGGIGGYTF.

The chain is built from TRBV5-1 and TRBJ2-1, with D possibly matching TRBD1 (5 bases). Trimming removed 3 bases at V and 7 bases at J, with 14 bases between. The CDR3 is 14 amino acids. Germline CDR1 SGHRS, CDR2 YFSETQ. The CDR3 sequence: CASSSQTGENEQFF. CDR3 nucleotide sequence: TGCGCCAGCAGCTCACAAACAGGTGAAAATGAGCAGTTCTTC.

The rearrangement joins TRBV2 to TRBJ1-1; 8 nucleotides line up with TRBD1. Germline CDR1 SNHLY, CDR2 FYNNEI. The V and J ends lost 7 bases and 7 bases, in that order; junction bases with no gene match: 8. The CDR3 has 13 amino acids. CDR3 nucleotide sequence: TGTGCCAGCACAACCCAGGGGGCTGGTGAAGCTTTCTTT. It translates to CASTTQGAGEAFF.

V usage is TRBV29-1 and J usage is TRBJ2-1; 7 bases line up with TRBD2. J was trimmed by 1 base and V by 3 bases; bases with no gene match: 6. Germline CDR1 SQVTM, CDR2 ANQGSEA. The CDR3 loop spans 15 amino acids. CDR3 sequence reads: CSVDSLADSYNEQFF. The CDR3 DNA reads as TGCAGCGTTGATAGTCTAGCGGATTCCTACAATGAGCAGTTCTTC.

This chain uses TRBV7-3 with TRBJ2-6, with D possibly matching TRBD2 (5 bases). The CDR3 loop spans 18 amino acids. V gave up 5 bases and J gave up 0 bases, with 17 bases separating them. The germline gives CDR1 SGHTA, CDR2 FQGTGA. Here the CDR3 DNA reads TGTGCCAGCAGCACCCCCCGCGGACGGGACTCTGGGGCCAACGTCCTGACTTTC. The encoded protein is CASSTPRGRDSGANVLTF.

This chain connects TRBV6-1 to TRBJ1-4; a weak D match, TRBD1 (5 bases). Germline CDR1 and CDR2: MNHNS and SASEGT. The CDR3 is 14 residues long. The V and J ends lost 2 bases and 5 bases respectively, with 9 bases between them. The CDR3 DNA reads TGTGCCAGCAGTGAACTCAGGACAAATGAAAAACTGTTTTTT. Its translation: CASSELRTNEKLFF.

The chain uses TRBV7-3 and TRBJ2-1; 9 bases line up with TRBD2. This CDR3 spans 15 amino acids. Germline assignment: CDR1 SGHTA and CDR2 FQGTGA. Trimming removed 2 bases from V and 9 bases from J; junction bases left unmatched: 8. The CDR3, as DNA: TGTGCCAGCAGCTTAGTCTCTAGCGGGAACTTTGAGCAGTTCTTC. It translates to CASSLVSSGNFEQFF.

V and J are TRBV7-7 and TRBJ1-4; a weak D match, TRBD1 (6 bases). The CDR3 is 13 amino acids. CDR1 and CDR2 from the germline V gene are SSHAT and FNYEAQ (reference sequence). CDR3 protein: CASAEGVGEKLFF. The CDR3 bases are TGTGCTAGCGCCGAGGGGGTTGGCGAAAAACTGTTTTTT.

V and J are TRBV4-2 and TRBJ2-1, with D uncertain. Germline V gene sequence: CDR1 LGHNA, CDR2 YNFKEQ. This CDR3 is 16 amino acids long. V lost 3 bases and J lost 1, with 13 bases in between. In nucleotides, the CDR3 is TGTGCCAGCAGCCAGGAACCTAGTGCTTCCTACAATGAGCAGTTCTTC. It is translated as CASSQEPSASYNEQFF.

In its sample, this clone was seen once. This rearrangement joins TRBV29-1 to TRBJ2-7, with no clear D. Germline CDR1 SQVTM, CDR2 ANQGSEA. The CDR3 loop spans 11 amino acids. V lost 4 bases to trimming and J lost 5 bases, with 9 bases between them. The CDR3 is CSVGTGDEQYF. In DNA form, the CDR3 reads TGCAGCGTTGGAACGGGTGACGAGCAGTACTTC.

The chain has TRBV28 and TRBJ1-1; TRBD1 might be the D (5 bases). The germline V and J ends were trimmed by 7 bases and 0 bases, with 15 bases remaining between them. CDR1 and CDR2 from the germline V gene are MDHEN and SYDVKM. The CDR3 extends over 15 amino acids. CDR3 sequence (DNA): TGTGCCAGCAATCTGTCGGGGGGAATGAACACTGAAGCTTTCTTT. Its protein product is CASNLSGGMNTEAFF.

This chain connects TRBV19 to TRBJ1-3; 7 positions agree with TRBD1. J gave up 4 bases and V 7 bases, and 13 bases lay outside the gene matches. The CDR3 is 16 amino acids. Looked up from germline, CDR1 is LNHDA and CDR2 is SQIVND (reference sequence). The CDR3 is CASTVARGTPGNTIYF. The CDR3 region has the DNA TGTGCCAGTACCGTTGCCAGGGGGACACCGGGAAACACCATATATTTT.

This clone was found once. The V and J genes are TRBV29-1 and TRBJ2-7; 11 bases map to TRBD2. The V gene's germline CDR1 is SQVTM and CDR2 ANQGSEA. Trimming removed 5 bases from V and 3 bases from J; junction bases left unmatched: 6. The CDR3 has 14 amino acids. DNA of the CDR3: TGCAGCGTTACCGGGACTAGCGGACTCTACGAGCAGTACTTC. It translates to CSVTGTSGLYEQYF.

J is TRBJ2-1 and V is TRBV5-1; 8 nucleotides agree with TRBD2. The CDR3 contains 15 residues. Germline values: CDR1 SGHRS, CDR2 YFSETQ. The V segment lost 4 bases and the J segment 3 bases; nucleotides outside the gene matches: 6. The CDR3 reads CASSLIAGSYNEQFF. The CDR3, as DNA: TGCGCCAGCAGCCTAATAGCGGGAAGCTACAATGAGCAGTTCTTC.

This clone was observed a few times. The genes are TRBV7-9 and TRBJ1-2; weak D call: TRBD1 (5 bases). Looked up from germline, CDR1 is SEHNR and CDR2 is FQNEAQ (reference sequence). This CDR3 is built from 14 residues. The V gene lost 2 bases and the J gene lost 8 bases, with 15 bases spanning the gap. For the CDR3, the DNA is TGTGCCAGCAGCTTAATGTGGGGCTTGCAAGGCTACACCTTC. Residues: CASSLMWGLQGYTF.

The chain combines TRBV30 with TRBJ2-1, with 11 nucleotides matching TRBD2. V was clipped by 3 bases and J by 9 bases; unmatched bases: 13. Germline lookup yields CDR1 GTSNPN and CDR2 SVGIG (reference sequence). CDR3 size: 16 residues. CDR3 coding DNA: TGTGCCTGGAGATCCTCTAGCGGGAGGAACCCCCCTGAGCAGTTCTTC. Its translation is CAWRSSSGRNPPEQFF.

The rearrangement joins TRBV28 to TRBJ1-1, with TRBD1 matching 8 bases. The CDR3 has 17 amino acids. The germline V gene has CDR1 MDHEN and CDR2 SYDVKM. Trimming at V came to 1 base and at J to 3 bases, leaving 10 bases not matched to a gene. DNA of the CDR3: TGTGCCAGCAGTTTATTGGGTCGGACAGGGTGGGACACTGAAGCTTTCTTT. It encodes CASSLLGRTGWDTEAFF.

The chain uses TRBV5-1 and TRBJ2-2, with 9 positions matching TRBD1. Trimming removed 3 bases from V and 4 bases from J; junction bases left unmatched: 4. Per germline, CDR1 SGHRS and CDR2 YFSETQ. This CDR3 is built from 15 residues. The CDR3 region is CASSYRGLSTGELFF. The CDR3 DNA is TGCGCCAGCAGCTACAGGGGGCTGAGCACCGGGGAGCTGTTTTTT.

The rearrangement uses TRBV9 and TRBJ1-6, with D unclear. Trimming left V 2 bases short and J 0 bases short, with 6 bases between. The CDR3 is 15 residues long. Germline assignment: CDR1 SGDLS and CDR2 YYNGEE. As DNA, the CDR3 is TGTGCCAGCAGCGTCGCTAGCTCCTATAATTCACCCCTCCACTTT. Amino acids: CASSVASSYNSPLHF.

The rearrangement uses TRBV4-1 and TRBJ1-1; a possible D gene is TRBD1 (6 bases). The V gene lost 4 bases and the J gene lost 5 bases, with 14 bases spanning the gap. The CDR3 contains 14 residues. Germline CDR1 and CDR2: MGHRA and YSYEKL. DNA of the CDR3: TGCGCCAGCAGCCCTATTGGGGGCCGGACTGAAGCTTTCTTT. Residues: CASSPIGGRTEAFF.